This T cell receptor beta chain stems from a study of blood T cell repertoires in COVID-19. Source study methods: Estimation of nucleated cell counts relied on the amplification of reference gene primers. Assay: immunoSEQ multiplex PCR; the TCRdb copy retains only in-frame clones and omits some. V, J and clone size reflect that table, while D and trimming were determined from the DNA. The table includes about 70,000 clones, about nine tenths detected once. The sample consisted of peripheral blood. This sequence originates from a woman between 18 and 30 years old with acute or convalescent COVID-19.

CDR3 protein: CASSQDGGAADTQYF. DNA of the CDR3: TGTGCCAGCAGCCAGGACGGGGGGGCCGCAGATACGCAGTATTTT. V usage is TRBV4-2 and J usage is TRBJ2-3; 8 nucleotides match TRBD2. J gave up 4 bases and V 3 bases, and 6 bases lay outside the gene matches. The CDR3 spans 15 residues. CDR1 is LGHNA, CDR2 YNFKEQ, per germline.